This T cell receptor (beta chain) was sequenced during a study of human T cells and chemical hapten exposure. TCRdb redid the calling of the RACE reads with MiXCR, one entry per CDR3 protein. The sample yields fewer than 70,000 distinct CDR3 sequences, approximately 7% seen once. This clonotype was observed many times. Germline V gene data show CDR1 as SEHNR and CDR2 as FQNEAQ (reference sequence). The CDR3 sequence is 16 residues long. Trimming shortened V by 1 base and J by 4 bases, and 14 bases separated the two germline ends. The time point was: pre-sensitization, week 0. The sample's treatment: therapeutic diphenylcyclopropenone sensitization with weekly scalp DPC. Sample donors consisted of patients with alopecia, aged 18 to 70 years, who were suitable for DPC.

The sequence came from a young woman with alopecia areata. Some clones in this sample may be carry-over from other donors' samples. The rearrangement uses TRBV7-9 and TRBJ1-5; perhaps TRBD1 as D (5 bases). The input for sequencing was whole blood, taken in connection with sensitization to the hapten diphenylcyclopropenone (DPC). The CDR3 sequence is CASSLGQGLGNQPQHF. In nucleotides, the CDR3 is TGTGCCAGCAGCTTAGGCCAGGGTTTAGGTAATCAGCCCCAGCATTTT.